The TCR beta chain described here comes from a study of vaccination effects on CD4 cells after COVID-19. A note on this clone: Antigen: not known.

V dropped 4 bases and J dropped 7; count of bases not matched to a gene: 1. The CDR3 is 12 residues long. Looked up from germline, CDR1 is ENHRY and CDR2 is SYGVKD. Generated by immunoSEQ multiplex PCR, the TCRdb table keeps only in-frame clones and is missing some. The table lists tens of thousands of clones, roughly 75% of them singletons. Before sequencing took place, the ViraFEST assay used viral peptide pools to expand antigen-specific CD4+ T cells. Subsequent to approximately 11 days of culture, CD4+ T cells were isolated. Testing of the vaccine recipients showed negative nucleocapsid antibodies and no prior SARS-CoV-2 infection. Cultures received IL-2 medium that replaced half the medium on days 3 and 7.

The chain links TRBV10-3 to TRBJ1-5, with 7 positions matching TRBD1. The TCR sequence derives from a human donor who received a COVID-19 vaccine. Sequencing was performed on CD4+ T cells from PBMCs cultured with HCoV-OC43 spike peptides, taken before COVID-19 vaccination. Documented subset: HCoV-OC43 spike overlapping peptide pool stimulation. CDR3 amino acids: CAISGQGQPQHF. CDR3 bases: TGTGCCATCAGTGGACAGGGCCAGCCCCAGCATTTT.